This T cell receptor (beta chain) came from a study of shared clonotypes between healthy human individuals. Overall study context: For every donor, three CD4 naive, three CD4 memory, two CD8 naive and one CD8 memory plates were used.

Original handling: Filtering of immunoSEQ junctional sequences could not match full-length read filtering. Sequenced by immunoSEQ multiplex PCR; TCRdb stores in-frame clones only, minus some. The V and J calls and clone size are taken from that table; D and trimming were inferred from the DNA. The sample holds about 2,100,000 clones; about 93% are singletons and the top ten take approximately 1.7%. Positively selected for CCR7, the CD45RO-negative cells used as naive CD8 cells excluded terminally differentiated effector memory CD45RA+ cells. All donors qualified as healthy HIV-negative adults and had experienced no recent acute infections or vaccinations. Overall study findings and caveats: In a handful of donors, roughly 5.2% of naive CD4 clonotypes appeared in common.

The CDR3 is made up of 11 amino acids. The germline V and J ends were trimmed by 6 bases and 6 bases, with 7 bases remaining between them. In germline, CDR1 is MNHEY, CDR2 SVGAGI. On this clone itself: The target antigen is unknown.

The sequencing input was naive CD8+ T cells from PBMCs. V and J are TRBV6-5 and TRBJ2-3; D gene uncertain. This TCR was recovered from a young man in good health. Some clones in this sample may be carry-over from other donors' samples. Written as DNA, the CDR3 is TGTGCCAGCAGAAATTACGATACGCAGTATTTT. It encodes CASRNYDTQYF.